The 30 T cell receptor beta chains in this list originate from one sample, sequenced in a study of OX40 agonist ivuxolimab in advanced cancers. TCRdb keeps only in-frame clones here, not all; method: immunoSEQ multiplex PCR. The sample consists of roughly 29,000 clones, roughly nine tenths of them appearing once. Sample: CD4+ or CD8+ T cells sorted from blood, taken in a trial of the OX40 agonist ivuxolimab. Every receptor here comes from an adult with an advanced solid tumor such as melanoma, head and neck, liver or kidney cancer.

Here the CDR3 reads CASSPGTGSSYEQYF. The CDR3 nucleotides are TGTGCCAGCAGTCCCGGGACAGGGAGCTCCTACGAGCAGTACTTC. This rearrangement joins TRBV27 to TRBJ2-7; 9 positions agree with TRBD1. The CDR3 has 15 residues. The germline gives CDR1 MNHEY, CDR2 SMNVEV (reference sequence). Losses at the gene ends were 5 bases for V and 0 bases for J; bases not matched to a gene: 5.

This sequence joins TRBV19 and TRBJ2-7; tentatively, D is TRBD1 (6 bases). Germline CDR1 and CDR2: LNHDA and SQIVND (reference sequence). This CDR3 contains 15 residues. The V end lost 3 bases, the J end lost 4 bases, and 16 bases lay between the germline ends. DNA of the CDR3: TGTGCCAGTAGTATCTTTTCAGGGGCAGGGTACGAGCAGTACTTC. Translation gives CASSIFSGAGYEQYF.

The V call is TRBV10-2, the J call TRBJ1-2; 8 bases agree with TRBD1. The CDR3 has 14 residues. Germline-derived CDR1 and CDR2 are WSHSY and SAAADI. V trimming: 1 base; J trimming: 8 bases; junction bases outside the gene matches: 6. For the CDR3, the DNA is TGCGCCAGCAGTGAGTGGGTCACAGGGGGAGGCTACACCTTC. Its protein product is CASSEWVTGGGYTF.

This clone was observed a single time. The J gene is TRBJ1-2, the V gene TRBV5-8, with D uncertain. Deletions cut 7 bases from V and 4 bases from J, with 14 bases between. The length of the CDR3 is 13 residues. Looked up from germline, CDR1 is SGHTS and CDR2 is YDEGEE. For the CDR3, the DNA is TGTGCCAGCTCAACGAGTACCCGCTATGGCTACACCTTC. Translation gives CASSTSTRYGYTF. Full variable domain (remainder filled in from reference TRBV5-8 and TRBJ1-2): EAGVTQSPTHLIKTRGQQATLRCSPISGHTSVYWYQQALGLGLQFLLWYDEGEERNRGNFPPRFSGRQFPNYSSELNVNALELEDSALYLCASSTSTRYGYTFGSGTRLTVV.

The J gene is TRBJ1-2, the V gene TRBV7-6, with TRBD1 as a possible D gene (6 bases). V was shortened by 5 bases and J by 3 bases, with 19 bases between the two germline ends. This CDR3 is built from 16 residues. Germline values: CDR1 SGHVS, CDR2 FNYEAQ. CDR3: CASSQRAGELDYGYTF. The CDR3 DNA is TGTGCCAGCAGCCAGAGGGCAGGGGAATTGGACTATGGCTACACCTTC.

This chain uses TRBV11-2 with TRBJ2-7; perhaps TRBD1 as D (6 bases). The CDR3 runs 13 residues. V gave up 3 bases and J gave up 1 base, with 7 bases separating them. From germline, CDR1 is SGHAT and CDR2 FQNNGV. CDR3 in amino acids: CASSFGTSYEQYF. DNA for the CDR3: TGTGCCAGCAGCTTTGGGACATCCTACGAGCAGTACTTC.

J is TRBJ2-1 and V is TRBV19; 7 bases are a match to TRBD2. The V gene's germline CDR1 is LNHDA and CDR2 SQIVND (reference sequence). J was trimmed by 3 bases and V by 7 bases; bases with no gene match: 6. There are 14 residues in the CDR3. The CDR3 region is CASNPSGIYNEQFF. CDR3 nucleotides: TGTGCCAGTAATCCGAGCGGGATCTACAATGAGCAGTTCTTC. The variable domain in full, completed from reference TRBV19 and TRBJ2-1, reads DGGITQSPKYLFRKEGQNVTLSCEQNLNHDAMYWYRQDPGQGLRLIYYSQIVNDFQKGDIAEGYSVSREKKESFPLTVTSAQKNPTAFYLCASNPSGIYNEQFFGPGTRLTVL.

The rearrangement links TRBV7-9 to TRBJ2-7; 11 positions match TRBD2. The V segment lost 5 bases and the J segment 2 bases; nucleotides outside the gene matches: 5. CDR3 size: 15 residues. Per the germline V gene, CDR1 is SEHNR and CDR2 is FQNEAQ (reference sequence). CDR3 in DNA: TGTGCCAGCAGCCCTAGCGGGAGGCGAACCTACGAGCAGTACTTC. It is translated as CASSPSGRRTYEQYF.

V gene TRBV6-5 combines with J gene TRBJ2-5; 10 bases agree with TRBD1. The CDR3 sequence is 14 residues long. CDR1 MNHEY and CDR2 SVGAGI come from the germline V gene. V was clipped by 10 bases and J by 5 bases; unmatched bases: 10. CDR3 DNA: TGTGCCACCACGCCGGGACAGGGGTGGGAGACCCAGTACTTC. The encoded protein is CATTPGQGWETQYF.

The chain uses TRBV2 and TRBJ2-1, with 15 nucleotides matching TRBD2. This CDR3 is 19 amino acids long. Unmatched junction bases numbered 7, after V lost 4 bases and J lost 0 bases. Germline V CDR1 and CDR2: SNHLY, FYNNEI. The DNA for the CDR3 is TGTGCCAGCAGTGTTTGGACTAGCGGGAGGGATAGCTCCTACAATGAGCAGTTCTTC. Protein product: CASSVWTSGRDSSYNEQFF.

The rearrangement links TRBV30 to TRBJ2-2; the match to TRBD2 covers 7 bases. The CDR3 sequence is 13 residues long. With 8 bases clipped from V and 7 bases from J, the junction kept 10 bases outside the gene matches. Germline loops: CDR1 GTSNPN, CDR2 SVGIG (reference sequence). CDR3 DNA sequence: TGTGCCCGTGACGGGAGGCGATTCGGGGAGCTGTTTTTT. Protein product: CARDGRRFGELFF.

The CDR3 nucleotides are TGTGCCAGCAGTTTACGGACAGCAAACACTGAAGCTTTCTTT. Amino acid sequence: CASSLRTANTEAFF. V usage is TRBV6-5 and J usage is TRBJ1-1; D might be TRBD1 (6 bases). The CDR3 spans 14 residues. CDR1 and CDR2 from the germline V gene are MNHEY and SVGAGI. V was pared by 4 bases and J by 2 bases, with 11 bases between.

The gene calls are TRBV7-2 and TRBJ2-5, with 12 bases lining up with TRBD2. The J call could be wrong; TRBJ2-7 is a better fit for the DNA end. The CDR3 loop spans 15 amino acids. Germline CDR1 and CDR2: SGHTA and FQGNSA. CDR3 sequence: CASIPSGRASYEQYF. For the CDR3, the DNA is TGTGCCAGCATCCCTAGCGGGAGGGCGAGCTACGAGCAGTACTTC.

The chain combines TRBV7-8 with TRBJ2-3, with 7 bases aligning to TRBD2. The CDR3 contains 18 residues. V shed 4 bases and J 2 bases; nucleotides not matched to a gene: 15. Germline V CDR1 and CDR2: SGHVS, FQNEAQ. CDR3 protein: CASSYGFGEGRDTDTQYF. CDR3 in DNA: TGTGCCAGCAGCTACGGTTTTGGGGAGGGACGGGACACAGATACGCAGTATTTT. Looking up the rest from reference TRBV7-8 and TRBJ2-3 gives the full variable domain: GAGVSQSPRYKVAKRGQDVALRCDPISGHVSLFWYQQALGQGPEFLTYFQNEAQLDKSGLPSDRFFAERPEGSVSTLKIQRTQQEDSAVYLCASSYGFGEGRDTDTQYFGPGTRLTVL.

This chain uses TRBV9 with TRBJ2-1; D is possibly TRBD2 (5 bases). The germline V and J ends were trimmed by 1 base and 7 bases, with 21 bases remaining between them. The CDR3 totals 17 residues. CDR1 SGDLS and CDR2 YYNGEE come from the germline V gene. CDR3 protein: CASSVLGGRGLANEQFF. CDR3 DNA: TGTGCCAGCAGCGTACTCGGTGGGAGAGGTTTAGCAAATGAGCAGTTCTTC.

The chain has TRBV27 and TRBJ2-1, with 7 nucleotides matching TRBD2. The CDR3 sequence is 14 residues long. Germline lookup yields CDR1 MNHEY and CDR2 SMNVEV (reference sequence). V shed 4 bases and J 2 bases; nucleotides not matched to a gene: 2. The CDR3 DNA reads TGTGCCAGCAGTTGGGAGGGCCCCTACAATGAGCAGTTCTTC. Its protein product is CASSWEGPYNEQFF.

V and J are TRBV11-2 and TRBJ2-2, with 10 positions matching TRBD2. Trimming at V came to 1 base and at J to 6 bases, leaving 11 bases not matched to a gene. The CDR3 sequence is 18 residues long. Germline V CDR1 and CDR2: SGHAT, FQNNGV. CDR3 DNA: TGTGCCAGCAGCTTAGCGGCTTCAGCGGGAGGGCCGGCCGGGGAGCTGTTTTTT. Protein: CASSLAASAGGPAGELFF.

This chain uses TRBV11-2 with TRBJ2-1, with 7 bases that match TRBD1. The CDR3 spans 13 residues. The J segment lost 6 bases and the V segment lost 2 bases, leaving 1 base of the junction unmatched. Germline CDR1 is SGHAT and CDR2 is FQNNGV. In nucleotides, the CDR3 is TGTGCCAGCAGCTTATCAGGGGGCAATGAGCAGTTCTTC. It specifies CASSLSGGNEQFF.

This rearrangement joins TRBV2 to TRBJ2-7, with 9 bases fitting TRBD1. The CDR3 is 16 residues long. Per germline, CDR1 SNHLY and CDR2 FYNNEI. Losses at the gene ends were 0 bases for V and 3 bases for J; bases not matched to a gene: 6. The CDR3 bases are TGTGCCAGCAGTGAAGCAGGGACAGGGAAGGGCTACGAGCAGTACTTC. This encodes CASSEAGTGKGYEQYF.

This clone occurred once. The V gene is TRBV6-5, the J gene TRBJ2-7, with D possibly TRBD2 on 6 matching bases. CDR3 size: 16 residues. V dropped 4 bases and J dropped 3 bases, with 19 bases sitting between them. Looked up from germline, CDR1 is MNHEY and CDR2 is SVGAGI. The CDR3 region is CASSSRRVAELYEQYF. The CDR3 DNA sequence: TGTGCCAGCAGTTCCCGTAGGGTAGCGGAACTCTACGAGCAGTACTTC.

The chain recombines TRBV11-2 with TRBJ2-1; no reliable D call. This CDR3 contains 12 residues. CDR1 is SGHAT and CDR2 is FQNNGV in the germline V gene. Deletions cut 3 bases from V and 6 bases from J, with 6 bases between. Here the CDR3 reads CASSLTGNEQFF. CDR3 coding DNA: TGTGCCAGCAGCTTGACGGGCAATGAGCAGTTCTTC. Full variable domain (remainder filled in from reference TRBV11-2 and TRBJ2-1): EAGVAQSPRYKIIEKRQSVAFWCNPISGHATLYWYQQILGQGPKLLIQFQNNGVVDDSQLPKDRFSAERLKGVDSTLKIQPAKLEDSAVYLCASSLTGNEQFFGPGTRLTVL.

This chain links TRBV18 with TRBJ2-1; D not certain. V dropped 0 bases and J dropped 0 bases, with 9 bases sitting between them. The CDR3 loop spans 16 amino acids. CDR1 KGHSH and CDR2 LQKENI come from the germline V gene. In DNA form, the CDR3 reads TGTGCCAGCTCACCACCTCAGATAGACTCCTACAATGAGCAGTTCTTC. Translation: CASSPPQIDSYNEQFF.

The gene calls are TRBV14 and TRBJ2-1, with D unclear. The CDR3 consists of 13 residues. CDR1 and CDR2 from the germline V gene are SGHDN and FVKESK. Trimming stripped 6 bases from V and 4 bases from J, with 10 bases between. DNA of the CDR3: TGTGCCAGCAGAATAGACTTGTACAATGAGCAGTTCTTC. Its translation is CASRIDLYNEQFF. The full variable domain, in which reference TRBV14 and TRBJ2-1 provide the parts outside the CDR3, is EAGVTQFPSHSVIEKGQTVTLRCDPISGHDNLYWYRRVMGKEIKFLLHFVKESKQDESGMPNNRFLAERTGGTYSTLKVQPAELEDSGVYFCASRIDLYNEQFFGPGTRLTVL.

The sample holds a few counts of this clone. The gene calls are TRBV9 and TRBJ1-1; 7 bases line up with TRBD1. The CDR3 spans 14 residues. Trimming took 1 base from V and 0 from J; bases not matched to a gene: 0. Germline CDR1 reads SGDLS; CDR2 reads YYNGEE. The CDR3 is CASSVQGVNTEAFF. The CDR3 DNA reads as TGTGCCAGCAGCGTACAGGGGGTGAACACTGAAGCTTTCTTT.

The chain carries TRBV11-3 and TRBJ2-3; 9 nucleotides agree with TRBD2. Germline V gene lookup returns CDR1 SGHNT and CDR2 YENEEA. The CDR3 has 17 amino acids. J was trimmed by 6 bases and V by 1 base; bases with no gene match: 11. CDR3 residues: CASSLVGLAGAWDTQYF. CDR3 sequence (DNA): TGTGCCAGCAGCTTAGTAGGGTTAGCGGGAGCTTGGGATACGCAGTATTTT.

Regarding this clone: At one end, the junction sequence differs from germline, possibly due to a read error. The CDR3 sequence is CASSYFASAANVLTF. The CDR3 nucleotides read TGTGCCAGCAGTTACTTTGCGTCTGCGGCCAACGTCCTGACTTTC. The chain is built from TRBV6-6 and TRBJ2-6; no firm D call. This CDR3 contains 15 residues. Germline V gives CDR1 MNHNY, CDR2 SVGAGI (reference sequence).

V is TRBV10-3 and J is TRBJ1-2; 8 bases match TRBD1. The CDR3 runs 15 residues. Germline V lookup: CDR1 ENHRY, CDR2 SYGVKD. V was clipped by 5 bases and J by 0 bases; unmatched bases: 5. CDR3 region: CAISFGQGANYGYTF. Here the CDR3 DNA reads TGTGCCATCAGTTTCGGACAGGGAGCTAACTATGGCTACACCTTC.

The genes are TRBV19 and TRBJ1-1; D possibly corresponds to TRBD1 (6 bases). Trimming removed 3 bases from V and 5 bases from J, with 13 bases in between. CDR3 size: 14 residues. Germline V lookup: CDR1 LNHDA, CDR2 SQIVND (reference sequence). In DNA, the CDR3 is TGTGCCAGTAGTATTTCAGGGGCCGGGACTGAAGCTTTCTTT. Translating it yields CASSISGAGTEAFF. Full variable domain (outside the CDR3, taken from reference TRBV19 and TRBJ1-1): DGGITQSPKYLFRKEGQNVTLSCEQNLNHDAMYWYRQDPGQGLRLIYYSQIVNDFQKGDIAEGYSVSREKKESFPLTVTSAQKNPTAFYLCASSISGAGTEAFFGQGTRLTVV.

The chain employs TRBV5-4 and TRBJ1-1; TRBD1 matches at 8 bases. Germline V gene lookup returns CDR1 SGHNT and CDR2 YYREEE (reference sequence). CDR3 length: 13 residues. Trimming removed 10 bases from V and 4 bases from J; junction bases left unmatched: 9. CDR3 DNA sequence: TGTGCCGGGGAAGACAGGGGCTCCACTGAAGCTTTCTTT. Its protein product is CAGEDRGSTEAFF.

The V call is TRBV9, the J call TRBJ2-1, with TRBD1 identical over 9 bases. The trim removed 2 bases at V and 3 bases at J, leaving 6 bases unmatched. The germline CDR1 and CDR2 sequences are SGDLS and YYNGEE. The CDR3 loop spans 16 amino acids. CDR3 nucleotides: TGTGCCAGCAGCGTCCCCGCGGGACAGGGCTACAATGAGCAGTTCTTC. This encodes CASSVPAGQGYNEQFF.